The rows below give T cell receptor beta chains drawn from one sample of a study of blood T cell repertoires in COVID-19. Only in-frame clones appear in the TCRdb table, and some are missing; sequencing was by immunoSEQ multiplex PCR. The sample includes some 97,000 clones, about 77% seen only once; the top ten take roughly a third. Input material: peripheral blood. The receptors were sampled from an older man with active or convalescent COVID-19. The CDR3 runs from the conserved cysteine through the conserved F or W. The D gene is left open where the match is weak. Some rows mark clone size as missing; the rest say once, few, many or name a class of expanded clone.

clone_size j_call v_call d_call cdr3_aa cdr3_nt
NA TRBJ2-5 TRBV28 TRBD1 CASRPTGVNAYQETQYF TGTGCCAGCAGACCAACAGGGGTGAACGCGTACCAAGAGACCCAGTACTTC
NA TRBJ1-5 TRBV25-1 TRBD1 CASRDTGGRNQPQHF TGTGCCAGCAGAGATACAGGGGGCCGCAATCAGCCCCAGCATTTT
NA TRBJ2-7 TRBV27 TRBD1 CASRSGTGTREQYF TGTGCCAGCAGGTCCGGGACAGGAACTCGGGAGCAGTACTTC
NA TRBJ2-1 TRBV19 NA CASSEAVTDEQFF TGTGCCAGTAGTGAGGCAGTTACGGATGAGCAGTTCTTC
NA TRBJ2-7 TRBV6-2/TRBV6-3 NA CASSYGRTEWYEQYF TGTGCCAGCAGTTATGGCAGGACAGAGTGGTACGAGCAGTACTTC
NA TRBJ1-2 TRBV28 TRBD1 CASRPGTGYGYTF TGTGCCAGCAGGCCCGGGACAGGGTATGGCTACACCTTC
NA TRBJ2-1 TRBV30 TRBD2 CAWSVGLAGENEQFF TGTGCCTGGAGTGTCGGGCTAGCGGGAGAAAATGAGCAGTTCTTC
NA TRBJ2-3 TRBV5-6 NA CASSLGWEDTQYF TGTGCCAGCAGCCTAGGTTGGGAGGATACGCAGTATTTT
NA TRBJ2-6 TRBV14 NA CASSVRTASSSGANVLTF TGTGCCAGCAGCGTCCGGACAGCGTCCAGCTCTGGGGCCAACGTCCTGACTTTC
NA TRBJ2-3 TRBV28 NA CASSPRRGIYTDTQYF TGTGCCAGCAGCCCCCGAAGGGGCATTTACACAGATACGCAGTATTTT
NA TRBJ1-1 TRBV10-3 TRBD1 CAIKGQGGTEAFF TGTGCCATCAAAGGACAGGGGGGAACTGAAGCTTTCTTT
NA TRBJ1-2 TRBV12-3/TRBV12-4 NA CASSLALGNGYTF TGTGCCAGCAGTTTAGCGCTCGGGAATGGCTACACCTTC
NA TRBJ2-7 TRBV12-3/TRBV12-4 NA CASSLGRYEQYF TGTGCCAGCAGTTTAGGCAGGTACGAGCAGTACTTC
NA TRBJ2-1 TRBV24-1 TRBD1 CATSDRQGSGYNEQFF TGTGCCACCAGTGATAGACAGGGCTCGGGGTACAATGAGCAGTTCTTC
NA TRBJ1-2 TRBV6-4 TRBD1 CASNPRTGANYGYTF TGTGCCAGCAACCCCCGGACAGGGGCTAACTATGGCTACACCTTC
NA TRBJ2-1 TRBV7-9 NA CASTLLSGGSVNEQFF TGTGCCAGCACCCTTCTTAGCGGAGGTTCCGTCAATGAGCAGTTCTTC
once TRBJ2-6 TRBV4-2 NA CASSQEQGTVGANVLTF TGTGCCAGCAGCCAAGAGCAGGGAACGGTTGGGGCCAACGTCCTGACTTTC
NA TRBJ2-7 TRBV7-8 TRBD1 CASSRQGASYEQYF TGTGCCAGCAGCCGCCAGGGGGCCTCCTACGAGCAGTACTTC
NA TRBJ2-2 TRBV24-1 NA CATSGRTQGIGELFF TGTGCCACCAGTGGAAGGACCCAGGGTATCGGGGAGCTGTTTTTT
NA TRBJ2-1 TRBV9 TRBD2 CASSRQPGLAFDEQFF TGTGCCAGCTCACGCCAGCCGGGACTAGCATTCGATGAGCAGTTCTTC
NA TRBJ2-3 TRBV7-2 TRBD2 CASSPTQREGLTDTQYF TGTGCCAGCAGCCCCACCCAGCGGGAGGGACTCACAGATACGCAGTATTTT
NA TRBJ2-3 TRBV7-2 TRBD2 CASSPQRGGTDTQYF TGTGCCAGCAGCCCCCAGCGGGGGGGCACAGATACGCAGTATTTT
NA TRBJ2-7 TRBV6-5 NA CASSRGGASPYEQYF TGTGCCAGCAGTCGTGGCGGGGCATCCCCCTACGAGCAGTACTTC
NA TRBJ2-7 TRBV11-2 TRBD1 CASNRGLREQYF TGTGCCAGCAACAGGGGGCTTCGGGAGCAGTACTTC
NA TRBJ2-1 TRBV5-6 TRBD1 CASSLPIRDRGVNEQFF TGTGCCAGCAGCTTACCCATCCGGGACAGGGGGGTAAATGAGCAGTTCTTC
NA TRBJ2-7 TRBV5-1 TRBD2 CASSSSGGANEQYF TGCGCCAGCAGCTCGAGCGGGGGGGCTAACGAGCAGTACTTC
NA TRBJ2-7 TRBV4-1 TRBD1 CASSQYAGGYEQYF TGCGCCAGCAGCCAATATGCAGGGGGCTACGAGCAGTACTTC
NA TRBJ1-4 TRBV29-1 TRBD1 CSVTRGLNEKLFF TGCAGCGTCACCAGGGGGCTGAATGAAAAACTGTTTTTT
NA TRBJ2-3 TRBV7-9 NA CASSLRDDRDTQYF TGTGCCAGCAGCTTGAGGGATGACCGAGATACGCAGTATTTT
NA TRBJ1-2 TRBV2 NA CASSEARGKNYGYTF TGTGCCAGCAGTGAAGCGCGGGGGAAGAACTATGGCTACACCTTC
NA TRBJ1-2 TRBV7-2 NA CASSLGTGYGYTF TGTGCCAGCAGCTTAGGCACAGGCTATGGCTACACCTTC
few TRBJ2-3 TRBV2 TRBD2 CASGRRLAGPTDTQYF TGTGCCAGCGGACGACGACTAGCGGGCCCCACAGATACGCAGTATTTT
NA TRBJ2-1 TRBV6-1 NA CASSESWAIEQFF TGTGCCAGCAGTGAAAGTTGGGCTATTGAGCAGTTCTTC
NA TRBJ1-6 TRBV6-6 NA CASSPRTVLSSYNSPLHF TGTGCCAGCAGTCCTCGGACAGTGCTGAGCTCCTATAATTCACCCCTCCACTTT
NA TRBJ2-7 TRBV5-1 TRBD1 CASSPFGGQGSYEQYF TGCGCCAGCAGCCCCTTTGGGGGACAGGGGTCCTACGAGCAGTACTTC
NA TRBJ1-5 TRBV7-8 NA CASSARGGISNQPQHF TGTGCCAGCAGCGCTCGGGGGGGCATTAGCAATCAGCCCCAGCATTTT
NA TRBJ1-2 TRBV2 TRBD1 CASSPQGTGFYGYTF TGTGCCAGCAGTCCCCAGGGGACAGGGTTTTATGGCTACACCTTC
NA TRBJ2-7 TRBV11-2 TRBD1 CASSLAFRQGAFYEQYF TGTGCCAGCAGCTTAGCGTTCCGACAGGGGGCTTTCTACGAGCAGTACTTC
NA TRBJ1-1 TRBV7-9 NA CASSSGTGGTEAFF TGTGCCAGCAGCTCCGGGACCGGGGGCACTGAAGCTTTCTTT
few TRBJ2-5 TRBV11-1 NA CASSLGAETQYF TGTGCCAGCAGCTTAGGGGCAGAGACCCAGTACTTC
few TRBJ1-1 TRBV19 NA CASSVDSLNTEAFF TGTGCCAGTAGTGTCGACAGCTTGAACACTGAAGCTTTCTTT
NA TRBJ1-2 TRBV28 TRBD1 CASSGDRGRDGYTF TGTGCCAGCAGTGGGGACAGGGGGCGGGATGGCTACACCTTC
NA TRBJ2-3 TRBV12-5 NA CASGLPFGGPGTDTQYF TGTGCTAGTGGTTTACCCTTCGGCGGCCCTGGCACAGATACGCAGTATTTT
NA TRBJ1-1 TRBV19 TRBD1 CASRWTGKEAFF TGTGCCAGTAGATGGACAGGCAAGGAAGCTTTCTTT
few TRBJ2-7 TRBV4-2 TRBD2 CASSRQGTSGKLYF TGTGCCAGCAGCCGTCAAGGGACTAGCGGCAAGCTGTACTTC
NA TRBJ1-1 TRBV5-6 NA CASSFYRKNTEAFF TGTGCCAGCAGCTTTTACAGGAAGAACACTGAAGCTTTCTTT
NA TRBJ2-3 TRBV7-9 TRBD2 CASSSLGSGGEITDTQYF TGTGCCAGCAGCTCCCTGGGGAGCGGGGGGGAGATCACAGATACGCAGTATTTT
few TRBJ1-5 TRBV5-3 NA CARSLVLTSVNQPQHF TGTGCCAGAAGCTTGGTACTGACTTCAGTTAATCAGCCCCAGCATTTT
NA TRBJ1-1 TRBV12-3/TRBV12-4 NA CASRHQGYTEAFF TGTGCCAGCAGGCATCAGGGGTACACTGAAGCTTTCTTT
NA TRBJ1-4 TRBV7-9 TRBD1 CASSPAGTGNEKLFF TGTGCCAGCAGCCCGGCCGGGACAGGAAATGAAAAACTGTTTTTT
NA TRBJ2-4 TRBV27 NA CASSLLSVAKNIQYF TGTGCCAGCAGCCTGTTGTCAGTAGCCAAAAACATTCAGTACTTC
NA TRBJ2-7 TRBV3-1/TRBV3-2 TRBD1 CASSQSGTGHYEQYF TGTGCCAGCAGCCAATCCGGGACAGGGCACTACGAGCAGTACTTC
few TRBJ2-5 TRBV3-1/TRBV3-2 TRBD1 CASSRGTGQETQYF TGTGCCAGCAGCCGTGGGACAGGGCAAGAGACCCAGTACTTC
few TRBJ2-1 TRBV3-1/TRBV3-2 TRBD2 CASSPPENSGAYNEQFF TGTGCCAGCAGCCCCCCCGAGAATAGCGGGGCCTACAATGAGCAGTTCTTC
NA TRBJ2-2 TRBV3-1/TRBV3-2 TRBD2 CASSQEGLAAGELFF TGTGCCAGCAGCCAAGAGGGACTAGCCGCCGGGGAGCTGTTTTTT